The subject of this entry is one T cell receptor beta chain. Antigen: not known. This sample stems from a study of naive and memory T cell subsets. Study-wide findings and caveats: TCR transcript changes with activation or differentiation may affect this RNA method.

The library had UMIs added by 3' ligation of an oligonucleotide to TCR cDNA. Unsorted total RNA, roughly 1 to 1000 ng, was DNase treated before reverse transcription. Four PCR rounds used nested alpha and beta constant region primers plus the SP2 primer. Blood and skin TCR RNA was reverse transcribed with alpha and beta constant primers. TCRdb recomputed calls from the 5' RACE reads with MiXCR, one row per CDR3 protein. This sample has approximately 32,000 distinct CDR3 sequences, with 16% found just once. V was clipped by 2 bases and J by 6 bases; unmatched bases: 6. The CDR3 spans 15 residues. Germline assignment: CDR1 MNHEY and CDR2 SVGAGI.

The receptor was derived from a female donor in good health. The chain employs TRBV6-5 and TRBJ1-1, with TRBD1 matching 10 bases. The CDR3 reads CASSYPGTGEAEAFF. The CDR3 bases are TGTGCCAGCAGTTACCCCGGGACAGGGGAGGCTGAAGCTTTCTTT.